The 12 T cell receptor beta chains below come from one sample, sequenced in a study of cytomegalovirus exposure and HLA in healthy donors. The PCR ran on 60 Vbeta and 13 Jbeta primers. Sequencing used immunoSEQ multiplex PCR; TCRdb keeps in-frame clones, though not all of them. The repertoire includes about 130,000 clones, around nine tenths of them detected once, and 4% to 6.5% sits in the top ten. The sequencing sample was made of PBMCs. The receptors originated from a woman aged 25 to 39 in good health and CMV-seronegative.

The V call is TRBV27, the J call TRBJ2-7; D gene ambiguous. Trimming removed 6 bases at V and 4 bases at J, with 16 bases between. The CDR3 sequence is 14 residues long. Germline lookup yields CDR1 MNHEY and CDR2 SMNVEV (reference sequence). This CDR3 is CASSPEVSRYEQYF. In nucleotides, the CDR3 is TGTGCCAGCAGCCCTGAGGTCAGTAGATACGAGCAGTACTTC.

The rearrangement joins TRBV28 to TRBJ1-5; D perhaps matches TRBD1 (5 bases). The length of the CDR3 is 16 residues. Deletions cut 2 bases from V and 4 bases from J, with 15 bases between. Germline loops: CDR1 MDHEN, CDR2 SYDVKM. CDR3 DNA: TGTGCCAGCAGTTTAACCCCGACAGTTGGTAATCAGCCCCAGCATTTT. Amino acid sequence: CASSLTPTVGNQPQHF.

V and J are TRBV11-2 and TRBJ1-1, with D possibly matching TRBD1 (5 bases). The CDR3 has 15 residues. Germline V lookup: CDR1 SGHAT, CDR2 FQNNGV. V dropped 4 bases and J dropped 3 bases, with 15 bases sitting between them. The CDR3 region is CASSSLRGSDTEAFF. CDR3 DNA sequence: TGTGCCAGCAGCTCGCTGCGGGGGTCGGACACTGAAGCTTTCTTT.

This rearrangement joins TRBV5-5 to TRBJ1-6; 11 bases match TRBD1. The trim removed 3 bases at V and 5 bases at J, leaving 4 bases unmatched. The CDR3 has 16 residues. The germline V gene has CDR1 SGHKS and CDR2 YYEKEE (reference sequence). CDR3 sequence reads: CASSSRGQGDNSPLHF. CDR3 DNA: TGTGCCAGCAGCTCCAGGGGACAGGGGGATAATTCACCCCTCCACTTT.

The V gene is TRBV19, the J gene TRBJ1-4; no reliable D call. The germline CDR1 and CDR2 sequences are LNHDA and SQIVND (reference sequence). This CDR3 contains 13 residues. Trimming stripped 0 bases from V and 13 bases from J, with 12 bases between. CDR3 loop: CASSIDRVGGLFF. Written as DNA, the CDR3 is TGTGCCAGTAGTATAGATCGCGTCGGAGGACTGTTTTTT.

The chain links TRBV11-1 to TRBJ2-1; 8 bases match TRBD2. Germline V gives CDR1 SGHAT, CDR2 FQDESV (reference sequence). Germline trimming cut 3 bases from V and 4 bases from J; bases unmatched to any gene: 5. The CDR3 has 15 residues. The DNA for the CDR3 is TGTGCCAGCAGCTTGAAGCGGGAGAGGTACAATGAGCAGTTCTTC. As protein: CASSLKRERYNEQFF.

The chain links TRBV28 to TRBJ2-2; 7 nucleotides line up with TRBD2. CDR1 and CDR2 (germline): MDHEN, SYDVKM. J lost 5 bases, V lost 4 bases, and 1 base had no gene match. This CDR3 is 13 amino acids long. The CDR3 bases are TGTGCCAGCAGTTGGGAGGGGACCGGGGAGCTGTTTTTT. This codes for CASSWEGTGELFF.

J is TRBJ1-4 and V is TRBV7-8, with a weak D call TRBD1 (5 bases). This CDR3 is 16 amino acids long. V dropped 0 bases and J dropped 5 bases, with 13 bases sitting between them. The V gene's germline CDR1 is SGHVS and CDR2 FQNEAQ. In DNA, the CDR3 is TGTGCCAGCAGCTTAGCCCCTGACAGTCTGAATGAAAAACTGTTTTTT. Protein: CASSLAPDSLNEKLFF.

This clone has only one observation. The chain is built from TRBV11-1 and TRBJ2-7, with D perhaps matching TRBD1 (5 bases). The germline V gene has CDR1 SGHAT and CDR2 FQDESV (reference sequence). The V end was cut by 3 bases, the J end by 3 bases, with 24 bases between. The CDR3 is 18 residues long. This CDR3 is CASSFSVGARAGYYEQYF. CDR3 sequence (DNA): TGTGCCAGCAGCTTTAGTGTAGGGGCGCGTGCCGGTTACTACGAGCAGTACTTC.

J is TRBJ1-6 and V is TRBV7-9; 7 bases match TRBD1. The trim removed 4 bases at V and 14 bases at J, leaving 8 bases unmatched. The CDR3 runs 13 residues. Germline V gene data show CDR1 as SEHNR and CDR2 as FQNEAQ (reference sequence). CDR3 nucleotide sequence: TGTGCCAGCAGCTCAGGGACAGTACCCTCCCTCCACTTT. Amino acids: CASSSGTVPSLHF.

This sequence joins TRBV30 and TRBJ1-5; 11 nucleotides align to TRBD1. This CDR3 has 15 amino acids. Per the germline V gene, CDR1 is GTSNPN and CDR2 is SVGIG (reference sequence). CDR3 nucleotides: TGTGCGGTGGGCCCCCGGACAGGGGGCGATCAGCCCCAGCATTTT. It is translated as CAVGPRTGGDQPQHF. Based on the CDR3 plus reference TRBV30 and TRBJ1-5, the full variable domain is SQTIHQWPATLVQPVGSPLSLECTVEGTSNPNLYWYRQAAGRGLQLLFYSVGIGQISSEVPQNLSASRPQDRQFILSSKKLLLSDSGFYLCAVGPRTGGDQPQHFGDGTRLSIL.

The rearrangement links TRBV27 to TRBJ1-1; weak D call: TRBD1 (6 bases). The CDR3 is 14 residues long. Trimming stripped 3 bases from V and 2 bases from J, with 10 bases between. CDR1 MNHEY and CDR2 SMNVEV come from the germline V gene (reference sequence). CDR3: CASSFGGPNTEAFF. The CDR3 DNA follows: TGTGCCAGCAGTTTCGGGGGGCCAAACACTGAAGCTTTCTTT.